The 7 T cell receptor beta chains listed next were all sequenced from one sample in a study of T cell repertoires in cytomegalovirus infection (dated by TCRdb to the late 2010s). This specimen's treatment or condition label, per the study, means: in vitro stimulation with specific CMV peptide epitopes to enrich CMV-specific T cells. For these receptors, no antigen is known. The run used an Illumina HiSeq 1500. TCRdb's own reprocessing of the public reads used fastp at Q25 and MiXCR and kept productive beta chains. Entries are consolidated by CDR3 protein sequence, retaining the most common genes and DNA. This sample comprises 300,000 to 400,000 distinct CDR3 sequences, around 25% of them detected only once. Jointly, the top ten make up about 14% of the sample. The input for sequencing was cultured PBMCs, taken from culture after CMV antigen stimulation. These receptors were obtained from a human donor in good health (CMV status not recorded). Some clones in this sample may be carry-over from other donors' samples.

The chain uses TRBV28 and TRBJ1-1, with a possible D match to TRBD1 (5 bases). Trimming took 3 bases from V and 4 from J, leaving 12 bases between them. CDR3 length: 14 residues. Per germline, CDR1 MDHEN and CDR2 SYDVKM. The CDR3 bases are TGTGCCAGCAGTTTCGAGGCGAGGGGCACTGAAGCTTTCTTT. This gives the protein CASSFEARGTEAFF.

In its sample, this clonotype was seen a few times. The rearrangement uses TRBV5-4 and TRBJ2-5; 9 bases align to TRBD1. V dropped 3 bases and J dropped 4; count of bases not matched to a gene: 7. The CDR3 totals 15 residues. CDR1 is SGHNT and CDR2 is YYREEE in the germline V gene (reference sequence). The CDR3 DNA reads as TGTGCCAGCAGCTCACGGGACAGGGTTGGAGAGACCCAGTACTTC. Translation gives CASSSRDRVGETQYF.

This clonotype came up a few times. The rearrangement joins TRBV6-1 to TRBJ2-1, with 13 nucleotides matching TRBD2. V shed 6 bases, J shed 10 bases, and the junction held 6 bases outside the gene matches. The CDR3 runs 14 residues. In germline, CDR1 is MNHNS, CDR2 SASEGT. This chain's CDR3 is CASRAGLAGREQFF. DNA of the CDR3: TGTGCCAGCAGAGCGGGACTAGCGGGACGAGAGCAGTTCTTC.

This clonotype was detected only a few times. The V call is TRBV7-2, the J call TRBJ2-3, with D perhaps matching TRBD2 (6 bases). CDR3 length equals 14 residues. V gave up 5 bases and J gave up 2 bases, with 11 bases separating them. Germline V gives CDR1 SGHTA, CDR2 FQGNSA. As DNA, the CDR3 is TGTGCCAGCAGCCCCTCTAGCGCCACAGATACGCAGTATTTT. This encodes CASSPSSATDTQYF.

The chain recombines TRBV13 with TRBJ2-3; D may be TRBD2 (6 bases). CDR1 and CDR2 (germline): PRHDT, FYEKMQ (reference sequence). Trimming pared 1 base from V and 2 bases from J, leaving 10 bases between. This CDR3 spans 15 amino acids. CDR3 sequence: CASSLAGGITDTQYF. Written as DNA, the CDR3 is TGTGCCAGCAGCTTAGCTGGCGGGATCACAGATACGCAGTATTTT.

For the CDR3, the DNA is TGTGCCAGTAGTATCGTGAATTCACCCCTCCACTTT. Translation: CASSIVNSPLHF. The chain joins TRBV19 to TRBJ1-6, with unresolved D. V was shortened by 3 bases and J by 7 bases, with 4 bases between the two germline ends. There are 12 residues in the CDR3. Germline V gene lookup returns CDR1 LNHDA and CDR2 SQIVND (reference sequence).

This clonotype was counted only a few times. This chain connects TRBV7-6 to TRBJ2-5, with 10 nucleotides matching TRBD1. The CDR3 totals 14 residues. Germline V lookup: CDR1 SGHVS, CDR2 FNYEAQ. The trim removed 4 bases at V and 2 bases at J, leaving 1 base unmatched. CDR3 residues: CASSSGQGQETQYF. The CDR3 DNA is TGTGCCAGCAGCTCGGGACAGGGGCAAGAGACCCAGTACTTC.